This T cell receptor beta chain comes out of a study of blood T cell repertoires in COVID-19. Original analysis: Estimates of nucleated cell counts were drawn from the amplification of reference gene primers. Only in-frame clones appear in the TCRdb table, and some are missing; sequencing was by immunoSEQ multiplex PCR. V, J and clone size were drawn from that table, and D and trimming were deduced from the DNA. The sample lists roughly 140,000 clones, 80% to 90% seen once, with approximately 8% in the top ten. There are 12 residues in the CDR3. Germline V gives CDR1 SGHAT, CDR2 FQDESV (reference sequence). The V and J ends lost 5 bases and 5 bases, in that order; junction bases with no gene match: 2.

The V call is TRBV11-1, the J call TRBJ2-5; 7 bases are a match to TRBD1. The sequencing sample was made of peripheral blood. The receptor was isolated from a woman in her sixties or seventies with COVID-19, enrolled during active disease. The CDR3 is CASSATGETQYF. CDR3 nucleotides: TGTGCCAGCAGCGCGACAGGGGAGACCCAGTACTTC.